The entry that follows covers one TCR beta chain sequence. The sample comes from a study of shared clonotypes between healthy human individuals. Germline V CDR1 and CDR2: LGHNA, YNFKEQ. V lost 2 bases and J 5 bases, leaving 7 bases between the germline ends. The CDR3 has 13 residues. The data were produced by immunoSEQ multiplex PCR, yet TCRdb's version contains in-frame clones alone and is incomplete. The table lists more than 2,000,000 clones, approximately 95% of them singletons. The receptor comes from a young man in good health. Some clones in this sample may be carry-over from other donors' samples. This chain connects TRBV4-2 to TRBJ2-1; weak D call: TRBD1 (5 bases). The sequenced sample was naive CD4+ T cells from PBMCs. Subset indicated: CD45RA+ positively selected. This CDR3 reads CASSQSGNNEQFF. Written as DNA, the CDR3 is TGTGCCAGCAGCCAATCAGGGAACAATGAGCAGTTCTTC.